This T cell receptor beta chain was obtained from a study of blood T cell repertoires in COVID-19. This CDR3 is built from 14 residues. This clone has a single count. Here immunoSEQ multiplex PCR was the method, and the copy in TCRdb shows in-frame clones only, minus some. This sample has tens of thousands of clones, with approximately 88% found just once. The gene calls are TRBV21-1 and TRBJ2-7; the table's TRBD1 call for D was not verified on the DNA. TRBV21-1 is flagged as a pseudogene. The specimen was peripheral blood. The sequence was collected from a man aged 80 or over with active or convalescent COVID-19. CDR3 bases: TGTGCCAGCAGCAAGGGGCTGCCGTCCTACGAGCAGTACTTC. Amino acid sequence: CASSKGLPSYEQYF.